Following are 26 T cell receptor beta chains from one sample sequenced in a study of blood T cell repertoires in COVID-19 (TCRdb year 2020). The library was prepared using the immunoSEQ multiplex PCR assay. TCRdb stores this immuneACCESS table with in-frame sequences only. Part of the clones is absent; in the studies checked, under half of the shortfall reflects unresolved V genes, and no reason is known for the rest. The sample table holds some 260,000 clones, of which roughly 80% were seen once. The ten largest clones represent approximately 4% of the sample. The sample consisted of PBMCs or T cells enriched from blood (not recorded which). The source of these receptors is a young man with acute COVID-19.

The CDR3 DNA sequence: TGCAGCGTTGGTGTCGGGAGCTCCTACAATGAGCAGTTCTTC. Its translation: CSVGVGSSYNEQFF. The V gene is TRBV29-1, the J gene TRBJ2-1, with D perhaps matching TRBD2 (6 bases). The CDR3 sequence is 14 residues long. V lost 4 bases and J lost 0, with 10 bases in between. CDR1 is SQVTM and CDR2 is ANQGSEA in the germline V gene.

This clone was observed a few times. The rearrangement links TRBV5-4 to TRBJ1-3; the match to TRBD1 covers 8 bases. This CDR3 has 16 residues. Trimming cost V 4 bases and J 0 bases; bases outside gene matches: 6. CDR1 SGHNT and CDR2 YYREEE come from the germline V gene (reference sequence). CDR3 sequence reads: CASSINRGSSGNTIYF. CDR3 coding DNA: TGTGCCAGCAGCATAAACAGGGGGAGCTCTGGAAACACCATATATTTT. The variable domain in full, with the rest retrieved from reference TRBV5-4 and TRBJ1-3, is ETGVTQSPTHLIKTRGQQVTLRCSSQSGHNTVSWYQQALGQGPQFIFQYYREEENGRGNFPPRFSGLQFPNYSSELNVNALELDDSALYLCASSINRGSSGNTIYFGEGSWLTVV.

V usage is TRBV7-6 and J usage is TRBJ2-1; the D gene is possibly TRBD1 (6 bases). Germline CDR1 reads SGHVS; CDR2 reads FNYEAQ. Trimming removed 5 bases from V and 2 bases from J, with 13 bases in between. The CDR3 spans 15 residues. In nucleotides, the CDR3 is TGTGCCAGCAGCAGACAGGTTAACACCTACAATGAGCAGTTCTTC. Residues: CASSRQVNTYNEQFF.

This sequence joins TRBV24-1 and TRBJ2-5, with 9 bases matching TRBD2. The CDR3 loop spans 16 amino acids. Germline V gene lookup returns CDR1 KGHDR and CDR2 SFDVKD. V shed 0 bases, J shed 3 bases, and the junction held 4 bases outside the gene matches. The CDR3 nucleotides read TGTGCCACCAGTGATTTGAGGCGGGGGGGCGAAGAGACCCAGTACTTC. Translation gives CATSDLRRGGEETQYF.

The table lists this clone with many counts. The chain is built from TRBV18 and TRBJ2-1; D call uncertain. From germline, CDR1 is KGHSH and CDR2 LQKENI. The CDR3 has 13 residues. Trimming stripped 0 bases from V and 7 bases from J, with 7 bases between. CDR3 DNA: TGTGCCAGCTCACCACCTGCCAGGAATGAGCAGTTCTTC. It is translated as CASSPPARNEQFF.

V and J are TRBV7-6 and TRBJ2-2, with D unresolved. The CDR3 has 14 residues. V lost 5 bases, J lost 1 base, and 8 bases lay in between. Germline lookup yields CDR1 SGHVS and CDR2 FNYEAQ. CDR3 region: CASSPRGNTGELFF. The CDR3 nucleotides are TGTGCCAGCAGCCCGCGAGGGAACACCGGGGAGCTGTTTTTT.

This clone appeared a single time. V usage is TRBV19 and J usage is TRBJ2-7, with TRBD1 matching 7 bases. The J segment lost 3 bases and the V segment lost 5 bases, leaving 4 bases of the junction unmatched. This CDR3 has 13 residues. Germline loops: CDR1 LNHDA, CDR2 SQIVND (reference sequence). The CDR3 reads CASSPGTDYEQYV. The CDR3 DNA reads as TGTGCCAGTAGTCCCGGGACAGACTACGAGCAGTACGTC.

The chain combines TRBV14 with TRBJ1-5; 7 bases fit TRBD1. The germline V gene encodes CDR1 SGHDN and CDR2 FVKESK. The CDR3 has 13 residues. Losses at the gene ends were 5 bases for V and 5 bases for J; bases not matched to a gene: 3. DNA of the CDR3: TGTGCCAGCAGCTACAGGGGAGATCAGCCCCAGCATTTT. Protein sequence: CASSYRGDQPQHF.

The chain's CDR3 is CASNQGAGTEAFF. DNA for the CDR3: TGTGCCAGCAACCAGGGGGCTGGAACTGAAGCTTTCTTT. The chain uses TRBV6-5 and TRBJ1-1; 8 positions match TRBD1. Looked up from germline, CDR1 is MNHEY and CDR2 is SVGAGI. Trimming at V came to 7 bases and at J to 5 bases, leaving 6 bases not matched to a gene. CDR3 size: 13 residues.

CDR3 residues: CASSLAGGNQPQHF. DNA for the CDR3: TGTGCCAGCAGCTTAGCAGGGGGCAATCAGCCCCAGCATTTT. The chain couples TRBV7-2 to TRBJ1-5; D is perhaps TRBD1 (5 bases). Germline V CDR1 and CDR2: SGHTA, FQGNSA. This CDR3 is 14 amino acids long. V gave up 0 bases and J gave up 2 bases, with 5 bases separating them. The full variable domain, in which reference TRBV7-2 and TRBJ1-5 provide the parts outside the CDR3, is GAGVSQSPSNKVTEKGKDVELRCDPISGHTALYWYRQSLGQGLEFLIYFQGNSAPDKSGLPSDRFSAERTGGSVSTLTIQRTQQEDSAVYLCASSLAGGNQPQHFGDGTRLSIL.

The chain links TRBV19 to TRBJ2-1; 13 positions match TRBD2. V gave up 9 bases and J gave up 7 bases; unmatched junction bases: 6. There are 14 residues in the CDR3. Germline-derived CDR1 and CDR2 are LNHDA and SQIVND (reference sequence). The CDR3 loop is CASRTSGSVNEQFF. DNA for the CDR3: TGTGCCAGCAGGACTAGCGGGAGCGTAAATGAGCAGTTCTTC.

V and J are TRBV11-2 and TRBJ1-1, with D possibly TRBD1 on 6 matching bases. CDR3 length equals 12 residues. V lost 5 bases, J lost 7 bases, and 11 bases lay in between. Germline CDR1 reads SGHAT; CDR2 reads FQNNGV. The CDR3 protein is CASSRGQLEAFF. Written as DNA, the CDR3 is TGTGCCAGCAGCAGAGGACAGCTTGAAGCTTTCTTT.

This chain links TRBV6-5 with TRBJ1-2, with D possibly being TRBD1 (6 bases). CDR3 length: 14 amino acids. V lost 6 bases, J lost 7 bases, and 18 bases lay in between. From germline, CDR1 is MNHEY and CDR2 SVGAGI. The CDR3 region has the DNA TGTGCCAGCAGCTCCGGACAGTCGGACGGTGGCTACACCTTC. It translates to CASSSGQSDGGYTF.

The J gene is TRBJ2-1, the V gene TRBV11-2; 8 bases are a match to TRBD2. Germline-derived CDR1 and CDR2 are SGHAT and FQNNGV. Unmatched junction bases numbered 6, after V lost 5 bases and J lost 3 bases. The CDR3 covers 15 residues. The CDR3 is CASSPLAGIYNEQFF. Here the CDR3 DNA reads TGTGCCAGCAGCCCCTTAGCGGGGATCTACAATGAGCAGTTCTTC.

V and J are TRBV7-9 and TRBJ2-1; 10 bases line up with TRBD2. This CDR3 is built from 15 residues. Germline assignment: CDR1 SEHNR and CDR2 FQNEAQ (reference sequence). The trim removed 2 bases at V and 4 bases at J, leaving 2 bases unmatched. CDR3 bases: TGTGCCAGCAGCTTACTAGCGGGAGCTTACAATGAGCAGTTCTTC. Protein sequence: CASSLLAGAYNEQFF.

The J gene is TRBJ2-3, the V gene TRBV7-3; no firm D call. There are 16 residues in the CDR3. Trimming pared 1 base from V and 2 bases from J, leaving 13 bases between. Germline V gene lookup returns CDR1 SGHTA and CDR2 FQGTGA. CDR3 protein: CASSLIGGTVTDTQYF. Here the CDR3 DNA reads TGTGCCAGCAGCTTAATTGGCGGAACTGTCACAGATACGCAGTATTTT. Combining the CDR3 with reference TRBV7-3 and TRBJ2-3 gives the whole variable domain GAGVSQTPSNKVTEKGKYVELRCDPISGHTALYWYRQSLGQGPEFLIYFQGTGAADDSGLPNDRFFAVRPEGSVSTLKIQRTERGDSAVYLCASSLIGGTVTDTQYFGPGTRLTVL.

V usage is TRBV28 and J usage is TRBJ1-6; TRBD1 might be the D (6 bases). The CDR3 totals 15 residues. The V gene's germline CDR1 is MDHEN and CDR2 SYDVKM. The V and J ends lost 7 bases and 7 bases respectively, with 17 bases between them. CDR3 residues: CASIPARGRNSPLHF. The CDR3 region has the DNA TGTGCCAGCATTCCTGCGCGGGGGCGGAATTCACCCCTCCACTTT.

DNA of the CDR3: TGCGCCAGCAGCCCGGGACTCCGGTATGGCTACACCTTC. This sequence encodes CASSPGLRYGYTF. The chain is built from TRBV4-3 and TRBJ1-2, with D possibly matching TRBD1 (5 bases). This CDR3 spans 13 amino acids. Germline V lookup: CDR1 LGHNA, CDR2 YSLEER. V was pared by 4 bases and J by 5 bases, with 11 bases between.

The gene calls are TRBV30 and TRBJ2-1, with D perhaps TRBD2 (6 bases). The germline gives CDR1 GTSNPN, CDR2 SVGIG (reference sequence). The CDR3 sequence is 12 residues long. V lost 6 bases, J lost 9 bases, and 15 bases lay in between. CDR3 nucleotides: TGTGCCTGTTCGGCGGCGGGGTCTGAGCAGTTCTTC. Its translation is CACSAAGSEQFF. Together with reference TRBV30 and TRBJ2-1, the CDR3 gives the full variable domain: SQTIHQWPATLVQPVGSPLSLECTVEGTSNPNLYWYRQAAGRGLQLLFYSVGIGQISSEVPQNLSASRPQDRQFILSSKKLLLSDSGFYLCACSAAGSEQFFGPGTRLTVL.

Of note for this clone: The sample contains more than one DNA sequence encoding this CDR3. The chain combines TRBV19 with TRBJ1-5; perhaps TRBD1 as D (5 bases). CDR1 and CDR2 from the germline V gene are LNHDA and SQIVND (reference sequence). V was cut by 8 bases and J by 4 bases, with 15 bases left in between. The CDR3 has 14 amino acids. The CDR3 nucleotides read TGTGCCAGTCAGGCCGGGGGGACTAATCAGCCCCAGCATTTT. Amino acids: CASQAGGTNQPQHF.

The chain joins TRBV4-2 to TRBJ1-1, with no clear D. Germline V lookup: CDR1 LGHNA, CDR2 YNFKEQ. This CDR3 is built from 13 residues. Trimming stripped 1 base from V and 14 bases from J, with 17 bases between. This CDR3 reads CASSQGSETGRFF. The CDR3 region has the DNA TGTGCCAGCAGCCAAGGGTCGGAAACCGGGAGGTTCTTT.

This chain uses TRBV2 with TRBJ2-1, with D perhaps TRBD2 (5 bases). Trimming left V 4 bases short and J 9 bases short, with 16 bases between. The CDR3 runs to 14 residues. Germline V gene sequence: CDR1 SNHLY, CDR2 FYNNEI. CDR3 loop: CASSGIPSSSEQFF. CDR3 nucleotide sequence: TGTGCCAGCAGTGGTATTCCTAGCAGCAGTGAGCAGTTCTTC.

This chain links TRBV27 with TRBJ2-5, with 8 bases fitting TRBD1. Germline CDR1 MNHEY, CDR2 SMNVEV (reference sequence). The CDR3 loop spans 16 amino acids. The V gene end was trimmed by 3 bases and the J gene end by 4 bases; junction bases not matched to a gene: 10. The CDR3 region is CASSFNGQGWGETQYF. The CDR3 region has the DNA TGTGCCAGCAGTTTCAACGGACAGGGCTGGGGAGAGACCCAGTACTTC.

Concerning this clone: Other nucleotide sequences from this sample produce the same CDR3. The CDR3 DNA reads as TGTGCCAGCTCACGAGACTCTAATGAAAAACTGTTTTTT. This gives the protein CASSRDSNEKLFF. The chain links TRBV18 to TRBJ1-4; unclear D gene. V lost 4 bases to trimming and J lost 3 bases, with 6 bases between them. This CDR3 is 13 amino acids long. Germline loops: CDR1 KGHSH, CDR2 LQKENI.

The chain employs TRBV5-6 and TRBJ2-7; 7 bases fit TRBD1. J gave up 4 bases and V 4 bases, and 2 bases lay outside the gene matches. Looked up from germline, CDR1 is SGHDT and CDR2 is YYEEEE. CDR3 length: 12 amino acids. CDR3 sequence: CASSGGQYEQYV. The DNA for the CDR3 is TGTGCCAGCAGCGGGGGACAGTACGAGCAGTACGTC.

The chain links TRBV11-2 to TRBJ2-2; 10 bases are shared with TRBD2. The CDR3 consists of 15 residues. V dropped 3 bases and J dropped 8; count of bases not matched to a gene: 6. Germline CDR1 reads SGHAT; CDR2 reads FQNNGV. The CDR3 region is CASSFASGGAGELFF. In DNA, the CDR3 is TGTGCCAGCAGCTTCGCCAGCGGGGGGGCGGGGGAGCTGTTTTTT.